This T cell receptor beta chain comes out of a study of blood T cells in healthy people across ages. As for this clonotype: What it binds is unknown.

Peripheral blood was drawn, around 9.4 milliliters per donor. CDR1 and CDR2 (germline): SGHAT, FQDESV (reference sequence). This CDR3 is built from 14 residues. V was pared by 4 bases and J by 2 bases, with 11 bases between. A sample-barcoded 5' primer and a J-beta primer mix were used in a second PCR of roughly 7 to 12 cycles. TCRdb independently ran MiXCR on the 5' RACE reads; one entry per CDR3 protein. This sample has hundreds of thousands of distinct CDR3 sequences, with roughly two fifths found just once. Regarding the study as a whole: Age brought a roughly linear fall in TCR beta diversity measured per million T cells. Comparison with aged donors showed that long-lived donors had more naive CD4+ cells and higher diversity.

Sequenced: blood. The chain has TRBV11-1 and TRBJ2-5, with D possibly being TRBD2 (7 bases). The sequence derives from a man older than 75 in good health. The CDR3 DNA follows: TGTGCCAGCAGCTGGGGGGGGCAGCAAGAGACCCAGTACTTC. This codes for CASSWGGQQETQYF.